This T cell receptor beta chain was observed in a study of OX40 agonist ivuxolimab in advanced cancers. Study results and limitations: Antigen specificity remained undetermined for the expanded peripheral T cells.

Germline V lookup: CDR1 MGHRA, CDR2 YSYEKL. V lost 3 bases, J lost 1 base, and 17 bases lay in between. The CDR3 has 17 residues. Profiled with immunoSEQ multiplex PCR; TCRdb holds only in-frame clones, not every one. The sample yields some 40,000 clones, roughly 81% seen once. With regard to this clone: Its antigen is unidentified.

The chain joins TRBV4-1 to TRBJ2-3; TRBD2 might be the D (6 bases). This clonotype originated in an adult with an advanced solid tumor such as melanoma, head and neck, liver or kidney cancer. This material consisted of CD4+ or CD8+ T cells sorted from blood, taken in a trial of the OX40 agonist ivuxolimab. The CDR3 bases are TGCGCCAGCAGCCAGGGGGGTTGGAGCGGGCGCACAGATACGCAGTATTTT. Translated: CASSQGGWSGRTDTQYF.